The clone carrying this T cell receptor (beta chain) was detected a few times. This may be a read error, as it is one base from a much larger clone. The conserved phenylalanine or tryptophan normally closing the CDR3 is absent here, so this likely arose from a read error. Time point of the sample: newly diagnosed GD, antithyroid drugs for less than 3 months. Construction of the TCR library relied on RNA isolated from PBMCs. In building TCR beta libraries, iRepertoire HTBI primers were used together with Arm-PCR of CDR3 regions. TCRdb reprocessed the multiplex PCR reads via MiXCR and lists one record per CDR3 protein. The sample includes 350,000 to 500,000 distinct CDR3 sequences, approximately 16% of them seen just once. This specimen belongs to a study of regulatory T cells in long-lasting Graves disease. Germline V CDR1 and CDR2: SNHLY, FYNNEI. The V end lost 7 bases, the J end lost 0 bases, and 12 bases lay between the germline ends. The CDR3 sequence is 14 residues long.

These data also formed part of another study, on T cells in Graves' hyperthyroidism and ophthalmopathy.

This TCR came from a woman younger than 35 with Graves disease. Sequenced here: peripheral blood mononuclear cells (PBMCs), sampled at new diagnosis, from a patient treated with antithyroid drugs. The chain employs TRBV2 and TRBJ1-1, with unresolved D. CDR3 bases: TGTGCCAGCACGACCGCCTCTATGAACACTGAAGCTTTCCTT. Encoded protein: CASTTASMNTEAFL.